A single sample is the source of the 20 T cell receptor beta chains below, sequenced in a study of shared clonotypes between healthy human individuals. Clones were sequenced by immunoSEQ multiplex PCR, and TCRdb holds only the in-frame ones, with some missing. The data show around 1,100,000 clones, about 72% seen once. The sequencing input was memory CD4+ T cells from PBMCs. The sample's subset: CD45RA-negative fraction. These receptors were obtained from a man aged 18 to 29 in good health. Some clones in this sample may be carry-over from other donors' samples.

This chain links TRBV5-1 with TRBJ2-3, with TRBD2 as a possible D gene (6 bases). V was cut by 7 bases and J by 0 bases, with 12 bases left in between. The CDR3 is 14 residues long. Per the germline V gene, CDR1 is SGHRS and CDR2 is YFSETQ. The DNA of the CDR3 is TGCGCCAGCGGGAGCAGCGGGAGCACAGATACGCAGTATTTT. Amino acid sequence: CASGSSGSTDTQYF.

V and J are TRBV6-5 and TRBJ1-1, with a possible D match to TRBD1 (6 bases). CDR1 is MNHEY and CDR2 is SVGAGI in the germline V gene. The CDR3 sequence is 13 residues long. The V gene lost 7 bases and the J gene lost 5 bases, with 14 bases spanning the gap. This chain's CDR3 is CASTYREGTEAFF. CDR3 in DNA: TGTGCCAGCACCTACAGGGAAGGAACTGAAGCTTTCTTT.

The chain links TRBV4-2 to TRBJ2-7; 13 bases are a match to TRBD2. CDR1 and CDR2 (germline): LGHNA, YNFKEQ. CDR3 size: 14 residues. The trim removed 5 bases at V and 5 bases at J, leaving 3 bases unmatched. The CDR3 DNA follows: TGTGCCAGCAGCGGAGGACTAGCGGGAGACGAGCAGTACTTC. Protein: CASSGGLAGDEQYF.

This clone is a singleton in its sample. This rearrangement joins TRBV27 to TRBJ1-2, with D tentatively TRBD1 (5 bases). Trimming cost V 0 bases and J 4 bases, with 9 bases left between them. This CDR3 region has 14 residues. From germline, CDR1 is MNHEY and CDR2 SMNVEV (reference sequence). As DNA, the CDR3 is TGTGCCAGCAGTTTATCGGCAGGGACCTATGGCTACACCTTC. Protein product: CASSLSAGTYGYTF.

The chain employs TRBV9 and TRBJ2-3; 11 bases are shared with TRBD1. This CDR3 has 15 amino acids. Germline V gene data show CDR1 as SGDLS and CDR2 as YYNGEE. Germline trimming cut 4 bases from V and 6 bases from J; bases unmatched to any gene: 7. CDR3 region: CASSSGTGGIDTQYF. The CDR3, as DNA: TGTGCCAGCAGCTCCGGGACAGGGGGGATCGATACGCAGTATTTT.

About this clone itself: Distinct nucleotide sequences in the sample also encode this CDR3. The V gene is TRBV5-1, the J gene TRBJ1-2; 7 positions agree with TRBD1. This CDR3 is built from 13 residues. The germline V gene encodes CDR1 SGHRS and CDR2 YFSETQ. With 3 bases clipped from V and 5 bases from J, the junction kept 4 bases outside the gene matches. CDR3 coding DNA: TGCGCCAGCAGCTCCGGGACAGAGTATGGCTACACCTTC. Its translation: CASSSGTEYGYTF.

The V and J genes are TRBV5-1 and TRBJ1-1; D is perhaps TRBD1 (6 bases). With 4 bases removed from V and 11 bases from J, the gap between germline ends came to 21 bases. Germline CDR1 reads SGHRS; CDR2 reads YFSETQ. The CDR3 has 14 amino acids. The CDR3 sequence is CASSPNIGGRMAFF. CDR3 nucleotides: TGCGCCAGCAGCCCAAATATCGGGGGGCGCATGGCTTTCTTT.

The chain is built from TRBV11-2 and TRBJ2-3; D perhaps matches TRBD2 (6 bases). The CDR3 contains 16 residues. The V end was cut by 4 bases, the J end by 2 bases, with 16 bases between. Germline V gene sequence: CDR1 SGHAT, CDR2 FQNNGV. As DNA, the CDR3 is TGTGCCAGCAGCTCTTCGGGAGTCTTCATCACAGATACGCAGTATTTT. Its protein is CASSSSGVFITDTQYF.

This CDR3 is CASSPVASGSYEQYF. The CDR3 bases are TGTGCCAGCAGTCCCGTGGCTAGCGGTTCCTACGAGCAGTACTTC. This chain connects TRBV27 to TRBJ2-7; TRBD2 matches at 7 bases. This CDR3 is built from 15 residues. With V trimmed by 5 bases and J by 1 base, 8 bases remained unmatched. Germline lookup yields CDR1 MNHEY and CDR2 SMNVEV (reference sequence).

The chain couples TRBV10-3 to TRBJ2-7; D is ambiguous. This CDR3 is 12 amino acids long. The germline V and J ends were trimmed by 3 bases and 7 bases, with 10 bases remaining between them. CDR1 and CDR2 from the germline V gene are ENHRY and SYGVKD. The CDR3 protein is CAISDRTEEQYF. DNA for the CDR3: TGTGCCATCAGTGACAGGACCGAGGAGCAGTACTTC.

In DNA form, the CDR3 reads TGTGCCAGCAGCTCACCCCGGGACAGGAACACTGAAGCTTTCTTT. Its protein product is CASSSPRDRNTEAFF. The V and J genes are TRBV11-1 and TRBJ1-1; 7 positions match TRBD1. CDR3 length: 15 residues. J was trimmed by 1 base and V by 4 bases; bases with no gene match: 6. The germline V gene has CDR1 SGHAT and CDR2 FQDESV (reference sequence).

This clone has a single count. The chain is built from TRBV7-2 and TRBJ2-1, with 7 bases fitting TRBD1. This CDR3 contains 16 residues. The germline V gene has CDR1 SGHTA and CDR2 FQGNSA. V lost 1 base, J lost 2 bases, and 5 bases stayed unmatched. CDR3 coding DNA: TGTGCCAGCAGCTTAGTCCCCCAGGGGGCCTACAATGAGCAGTTCTTC. This encodes CASSLVPQGAYNEQFF.

CDR3 nucleotide sequence: TGCGCCAGCAGCCAAGTGGCGGGCGAGCAGTACTTC. Protein: CASSQVAGEQYF. The chain links TRBV4-1 to TRBJ2-7, with D maybe TRBD2 (5 bases). Germline V CDR1 and CDR2: MGHRA, YSYEKL. The CDR3 runs to 12 residues. V was shortened by 1 base and J by 6 bases, with 7 bases between the two germline ends.

The genes are TRBV27 and TRBJ2-7, with 8 bases lining up with TRBD1. This CDR3 is built from 17 residues. Germline lookup yields CDR1 MNHEY and CDR2 SMNVEV (reference sequence). Unmatched junction bases numbered 12, after V lost 1 base and J lost 4 bases. The CDR3 region is CASSLYARAGGLYEQYF. CDR3 bases: TGTGCCAGCAGTTTATATGCACGGGCAGGGGGCTTATACGAGCAGTACTTC.

This clone appeared once. V usage is TRBV7-3 and J usage is TRBJ2-1; D is unresolved. Germline V CDR1 and CDR2: SGHTA, FQGTGA. Trimming took 1 base from V and 1 from J, leaving 8 bases between them. The CDR3 is made up of 15 amino acids. The CDR3 DNA sequence: TGTGCCAGCAGCTTAATGGCCGATTCCTACAATGAGCAGTTCTTC. Amino acid sequence: CASSLMADSYNEQFF. The variable domain in full, with the rest retrieved from reference TRBV7-3 and TRBJ2-1, is GAGVSQTPSNKVTEKGKYVELRCDPISGHTALYWYRQSLGQGPEFLIYFQGTGAADDSGLPNDRFFAVRPEGSVSTLKIQRTERGDSAVYLCASSLMADSYNEQFFGPGTRLTVL.

The chain is built from TRBV11-1 and TRBJ2-5, with 9 bases lining up with TRBD1. CDR3 size: 13 residues. Germline lookup yields CDR1 SGHAT and CDR2 FQDESV (reference sequence). Trimming cost V 5 bases and J 5 bases; bases outside gene matches: 3. The CDR3 reads CASSSDRGETQYF. The CDR3, as DNA: TGTGCCAGCAGCAGTGACAGGGGGGAGACCCAGTACTTC.

The CDR3 loop reads CSVGEARGPNEKLFF. CDR3 nucleotide sequence: TGCAGCGTTGGGGAGGCCAGGGGGCCTAATGAAAAACTGTTTTTT. This chain uses TRBV29-1 with TRBJ1-4, with TRBD1 matching over 8 bases. V shed 4 bases, J shed 3 bases, and the junction held 7 bases outside the gene matches. Germline CDR1 reads SQVTM; CDR2 reads ANQGSEA. The CDR3 length is 15 residues.

The chain recombines TRBV27 with TRBJ2-2; D gene unclear. The CDR3 loop spans 13 amino acids. The V and J ends lost 6 bases and 4 bases respectively, with 9 bases between them. The V gene's germline CDR1 is MNHEY and CDR2 SMNVEV (reference sequence). CDR3: CASSRLGTGELFF. In DNA, the CDR3 is TGTGCCAGCAGCAGGCTAGGCACCGGGGAGCTGTTTTTT.

The chain links TRBV27 to TRBJ2-3; 7 nucleotides agree with TRBD1. Germline V gives CDR1 MNHEY, CDR2 SMNVEV (reference sequence). The CDR3 length is 16 residues. V dropped 4 bases and J dropped 2; count of bases not matched to a gene: 9. CDR3 protein: CASSSRVRGTTDTQYF. The CDR3 DNA sequence: TGTGCCAGCAGTTCGAGGGTCAGGGGGACCACAGATACGCAGTATTTT.

The rearrangement links TRBV6-1 to TRBJ1-2; no reliable D call. V was cut by 2 bases and J by 2 bases, with 9 bases left in between. This CDR3 has 14 amino acids. Germline V lookup: CDR1 MNHNS, CDR2 SASEGT. The CDR3 DNA reads as TGTGCCAGCAGTGAATTCCCGGTAAACTATGGCTACACCTTC. It is translated as CASSEFPVNYGYTF.